One sample yielded the 27 T cell receptor beta chains listed below, sequenced in a study of blood T cell repertoires in COVID-19. Measured with immunoSEQ multiplex PCR; TCRdb has only the in-frame clones, and not every one. The sample records about half a million clones, 88% being singletons. Sequenced material: PBMCs or T cells enriched from blood (not recorded which). The origin of the receptors is a woman in her sixties or seventies who had recovered from COVID-19.

The chain links TRBV6-6 to TRBJ1-1; D perhaps matches TRBD1 (6 bases). The germline gives CDR1 MNHNY, CDR2 SVGAGI (reference sequence). With 5 bases removed from V and 8 bases from J, the gap between germline ends came to 9 bases. This CDR3 region has 11 residues. The CDR3 sequence: CASSRQVEAFF. For the CDR3, the DNA is TGTGCCAGCAGTAGACAGGTAGAAGCTTTCTTT.

The rearrangement links TRBV5-5 to TRBJ1-1, with TRBD1 as a possible D gene (6 bases). Germline V gene data show CDR1 as SGHKS and CDR2 as YYEKEE (reference sequence). V lost 4 bases, J lost 2 bases, and 9 bases lay in between. The length of the CDR3 is 13 residues. CDR3 region: CASSPGTNTEAFF. The DNA for the CDR3 is TGTGCCAGCAGCCCCGGGACAAACACTGAAGCTTTCTTT.

The chain couples TRBV24-1 to TRBJ2-2; D perhaps matches TRBD2 (5 bases). The germline V gene encodes CDR1 KGHDR and CDR2 SFDVKD. Trimming cost V 3 bases and J 4 bases, with 14 bases left between them. The CDR3 covers 16 residues. The CDR3 loop is CATSDPGLPSTGELFF. The CDR3, as DNA: TGTGCCACCAGTGATCCAGGACTGCCGAGCACCGGGGAGCTGTTTTTT.

The gene calls are TRBV3-1 (or the pseudogene TRBV3-2) and TRBJ2-7, with D perhaps TRBD2 (6 bases). The germline V and J ends were trimmed by 4 bases and 7 bases, with 11 bases remaining between them. CDR3 length: 12 residues. The germline V gene has CDR1 LGHDT and CDR2 YNNKEL (reference sequence). CDR3: CASSPGLREQYF. CDR3 sequence (DNA): TGTGCCAGCAGCCCGGGACTTAGAGAGCAGTACTTC.

A word on this clone: This specimen includes other DNA sequences encoding the same CDR3. The chain uses TRBV27 and TRBJ1-5; D unclear. Trimming took off 0 bases at V and 4 bases at J, with 7 bases between the two ends. CDR1 and CDR2 (germline): MNHEY, SMNVEV (reference sequence). The CDR3 runs to 14 residues. The CDR3 bases are TGTGCCAGCAGTTTATCTGGCGGAAATCAGCCCCAGCATTTT. This sequence encodes CASSLSGGNQPQHF.

The chain joins TRBV7-8 to TRBJ2-7, with 7 positions matching TRBD1. CDR1 and CDR2 (germline): SGHVS, FQNEAQ. Trimming at V came to 3 bases and at J to 3 bases, leaving 2 bases not matched to a gene. This CDR3 has 13 residues. CDR3 amino acids: CASSLGTVYEQYF. CDR3 DNA: TGTGCCAGCAGCTTGGGGACAGTCTACGAGCAGTACTTC.

The chain carries TRBV19 and TRBJ1-4, with 8 bases that match TRBD1. Germline V gene data show CDR1 as LNHDA and CDR2 as SQIVND (reference sequence). This CDR3 spans 14 amino acids. V shed 4 bases and J 5 bases; nucleotides not matched to a gene: 3. The CDR3 reads CASSRRQGNEKLFF. The CDR3 DNA follows: TGTGCCAGTAGTAGACGACAGGGGAATGAAAAACTGTTTTTT.

This clone was observed a handful of times. The chain links TRBV4-2 to TRBJ2-3, with 8 bases identical to TRBD2. The CDR3 is 19 residues long. The germline V gene has CDR1 LGHNA and CDR2 YNFKEQ. Trimming removed 2 bases from V and 2 bases from J; junction bases left unmatched: 15. The DNA of the CDR3 is TGTGCCAGCAGCCAAACCCCTCGGGGGGGGTTGTTTTCCACAGATACGCAGTATTTT. This sequence encodes CASSQTPRGGLFSTDTQYF.

This clone was counted a single time. The V and J genes are TRBV9 and TRBJ1-2, with unresolved D. This CDR3 comprises 15 residues. Per germline, CDR1 SGDLS and CDR2 YYNGEE. V dropped 4 bases and J dropped 2 bases, with 15 bases sitting between them. In DNA, the CDR3 is TGTGCCAGCAGCATAGAAGTAACACCAAACTATGGCTACACCTTC. Translation: CASSIEVTPNYGYTF. Filled out from reference TRBV9 and TRBJ1-2, the complete variable domain reads DSGVTQTPKHLITATGQRVTLRCSPRSGDLSVYWYQQSLDQGLQFLIQYYNGEERAKGNILERFSAQQFPDLHSELNLSSLELGDSALYFCASSIEVTPNYGYTFGSGTRLTVV.

The rearrangement uses TRBV27 and TRBJ2-2; D gene ambiguous. This CDR3 has 15 residues. Trimming took off 5 bases at V and 2 bases at J, with 12 bases between the two ends. Germline values: CDR1 MNHEY, CDR2 SMNVEV (reference sequence). This chain's CDR3 is CASSPVDTNTGELFF. The CDR3 nucleotides are TGTGCCAGCAGTCCCGTCGACACTAACACCGGGGAGCTGTTTTTT.

The chain joins TRBV6-5 to TRBJ2-7; D is possibly TRBD1 (6 bases). The CDR3 loop spans 14 amino acids. Germline V gene data show CDR1 as MNHEY and CDR2 as SVGAGI. V shed 5 bases and J shed 4 bases, with 15 bases lying between them. CDR3 DNA sequence: TGTGCCAGCAGTCAACTCAGGGGTGCGTACGAGCAGTACGTC. Translating gives CASSQLRGAYEQYV.

V gene TRBV15 combines with J gene TRBJ2-7, with 8 bases fitting TRBD2. Losses at the gene ends were 3 bases for V and 3 bases for J; bases not matched to a gene: 4. From germline, CDR1 is LNHNV and CDR2 YYDKDF (reference sequence). The CDR3 is 14 amino acids. The CDR3: CATSRNRGGYEQYF. CDR3 sequence (DNA): TGTGCCACCAGCAGGAATCGGGGGGGCTACGAGCAGTACTTC.

J is TRBJ1-4 and V is TRBV7-2; TRBD1 agrees at 10 bases. In germline, CDR1 is SGHTA, CDR2 FQGNSA. J lost 7 bases, V lost 5 bases, and 7 bases had no gene match. The length of the CDR3 is 15 residues. CDR3: CASSRRGQGFEKLFF. The CDR3 DNA is TGTGCCAGCAGCCGGCGGGGACAGGGGTTTGAAAAACTGTTTTTT.

This chain joins TRBV20-1 and TRBJ2-7, with 7 positions matching TRBD1. V was clipped by 3 bases and J by 7 bases; unmatched bases: 9. The CDR3 contains 13 residues. Per the germline V gene, CDR1 is DFQATT and CDR2 is SNEGSKA (reference sequence). The CDR3 DNA reads as TGCAGTGCTAGTTATCAGGGGGTAAGGGAGCAGTACTTC. This sequence encodes CSASYQGVREQYF.

The rearrangement links TRBV10-3 to TRBJ2-7, with TRBD2 identical over 12 bases. J was trimmed by 4 bases and V by 2 bases; bases with no gene match: 0. The CDR3 runs to 14 residues. Germline lookup yields CDR1 ENHRY and CDR2 SYGVKD. The CDR3 protein is CAISEGTSGYEQYV. CDR3 DNA: TGTGCCATCAGTGAGGGGACTAGCGGGTACGAGCAGTACGTC.

This clone was observed once. The chain carries TRBV19 and TRBJ1-1, with 7 positions matching TRBD1. Germline CDR1 LNHDA, CDR2 SQIVND (reference sequence). The CDR3 has 15 amino acids. With 3 bases clipped from V and 0 bases from J, the junction kept 4 bases outside the gene matches. CDR3 residues: CASSMGTGVNTEAFF. CDR3 in DNA: TGTGCCAGTAGTATGGGTACAGGGGTGAACACTGAAGCTTTCTTT.

This clone has just a few counts. The gene calls are TRBV27 and TRBJ1-6; possible D gene TRBD1, 5 bases. With 5 bases removed from V and 3 bases from J, the gap between germline ends came to 11 bases. Germline V lookup: CDR1 MNHEY, CDR2 SMNVEV (reference sequence). The CDR3 length is 15 residues. The CDR3 DNA reads as TGTGCCAGCAGTCCCCGGCAGGGCTATAATTCACCCCTCCACTTT. Residues: CASSPRQGYNSPLHF.

The chain is built from TRBV19 and TRBJ1-5, with a tentative D call TRBD1 (5 bases). The V and J ends lost 5 bases and 3 bases respectively, with 20 bases between them. This CDR3 contains 17 residues. From germline, CDR1 is LNHDA and CDR2 SQIVND (reference sequence). The CDR3 reads CASSESTGGRANQPQHF. For the CDR3, the DNA is TGTGCCAGTAGTGAAAGTACGGGGGGTCGGGCCAATCAGCCCCAGCATTTT.

The chain joins TRBV5-4 to TRBJ1-1; the D gene is possibly TRBD1 (5 bases). V lost 0 bases to trimming and J lost 2 bases, with 14 bases between them. This CDR3 comprises 16 residues. CDR1 is SGHNT and CDR2 is YYREEE in the germline V gene (reference sequence). CDR3 region: CASSLGGVGGNTEAFF. The CDR3 coding sequence is TGTGCCAGCAGCTTGGGGGGGGTGGGAGGAAACACTGAAGCTTTCTTT.

Concerning this clone itself: At one of its ends the junction is not consistent with the germline gene, which may arise from a read error. The gene calls are TRBV11-3 and TRBJ2-5; possible D gene TRBD1, 5 bases. Per the germline V gene, CDR1 is SGHNT and CDR2 is YENEEA. CDR3 size: 14 residues. In DNA, the CDR3 is TGTGCCAGCAGCCTAGATGGCCCAGGGGAGACCCAGTACTTC. This codes for CASSLDGPGETQYF.

The chain is built from TRBV24-1 and TRBJ2-3; TRBD2 agrees at 13 bases. The trim removed 4 bases at V and 1 base at J, leaving 4 bases unmatched. The V gene's germline CDR1 is KGHDR and CDR2 SFDVKD. This CDR3 comprises 17 residues. The CDR3 here is CATSEQGLAGGTDTQYF. CDR3 DNA: TGTGCCACCAGTGAACAAGGACTAGCGGGGGGCACAGATACGCAGTATTTT.

This clone was counted a few times. This rearrangement joins TRBV15 to TRBJ2-7; weak D call: TRBD1 (8 bases). The CDR3 sequence is 16 residues long. Between the trimmed V and J ends, which lost 4 bases and 0 bases, there was a span of 16 bases. The germline CDR1 and CDR2 sequences are LNHNV and YYDKDF (reference sequence). As DNA, the CDR3 is TGTGCCACCAGCACAGCGGGACAGGCGAGCTCCTACGAGCAGTACTTC. The encoded protein is CATSTAGQASSYEQYF.

The gene calls are TRBV19 and TRBJ2-6; maybe TRBD2 (7 bases). The V gene lost 6 bases and the J gene lost 2 bases, with 17 bases spanning the gap. Per germline, CDR1 LNHDA and CDR2 SQIVND (reference sequence). The CDR3 is 17 residues long. In DNA form, the CDR3 reads TGTGCCAGTAGCCTAGGCGCGGGGGCGGCTGGGGCCAACGTCCTGACTTTC. Translation: CASSLGAGAAGANVLTF. Full variable domain (missing parts from reference TRBV19 and TRBJ2-6): DGGITQSPKYLFRKEGQNVTLSCEQNLNHDAMYWYRQDPGQGLRLIYYSQIVNDFQKGDIAEGYSVSREKKESFPLTVTSAQKNPTAFYLCASSLGAGAAGANVLTFGAGSRLTVL.

V and J are TRBV2 and TRBJ1-1, with 7 bases fitting TRBD1. Germline V gene data show CDR1 as SNHLY and CDR2 as FYNNEI. J lost 5 bases, V lost 1 base, and 10 bases had no gene match. This CDR3 contains 16 residues. The CDR3 DNA follows: TGTGCCAGCAGTGAAGGGCAGGGGGTCGGTCGTACTGAAGCTTTCTTT. Amino acids: CASSEGQGVGRTEAFF.

This sequence joins TRBV30 and TRBJ1-5; D is possibly TRBD1 (6 bases). The CDR3 length is 13 residues. CDR1 and CDR2 from the germline V gene are GTSNPN and SVGIG (reference sequence). The germline V and J ends were trimmed by 4 bases and 4 bases, with 11 bases remaining between them. In DNA, the CDR3 is TGTGCCTGGAAGGGGCAGGGGAATCAGCCCCAGCATTTT. It is translated as CAWKGQGNQPQHF.

The chain employs TRBV19 and TRBJ2-7; a possible D gene is TRBD1 (6 bases). The CDR3 runs to 14 residues. Trimming cost V 1 base and J 5 bases, with 12 bases left between them. Looked up from germline, CDR1 is LNHDA and CDR2 is SQIVND (reference sequence). CDR3: CASSIVGALNEQYF. In DNA, the CDR3 is TGTGCCAGTAGTATAGTGGGGGCTCTGAACGAGCAGTACTTC.

The chain is built from TRBV19 and TRBJ1-3, with D possibly TRBD1 on 6 matching bases. The V end lost 2 bases, the J end lost 3 bases, and 17 bases lay between the germline ends. This CDR3 is built from 17 residues. The germline V gene encodes CDR1 LNHDA and CDR2 SQIVND (reference sequence). The CDR3 loop is CASSINGGTRGGNTIYF. The CDR3 DNA is TGTGCCAGTAGTATAAACGGTGGGACAAGAGGTGGAAACACCATATATTTT.